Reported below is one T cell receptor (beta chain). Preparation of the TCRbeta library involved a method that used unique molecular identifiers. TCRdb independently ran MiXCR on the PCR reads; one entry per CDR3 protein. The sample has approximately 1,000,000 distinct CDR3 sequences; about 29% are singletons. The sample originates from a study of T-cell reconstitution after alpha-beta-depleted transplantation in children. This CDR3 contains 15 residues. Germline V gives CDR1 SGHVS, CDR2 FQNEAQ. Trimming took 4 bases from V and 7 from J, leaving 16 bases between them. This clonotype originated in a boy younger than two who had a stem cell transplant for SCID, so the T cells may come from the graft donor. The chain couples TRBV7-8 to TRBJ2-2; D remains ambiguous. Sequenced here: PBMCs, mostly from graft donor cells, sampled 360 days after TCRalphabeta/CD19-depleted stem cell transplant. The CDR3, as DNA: TGTGCCAGCAGCTCCGAGGTCGGAGAGGACGGGGAGCTGTTTTTT. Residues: CASSSEVGEDGELFF.